This T cell receptor beta chain was recovered during a study of T cell responses to AZD1222 COVID-19 vaccine. A word on this clone: Its target is unknown.

The study, taken as a whole, reports: Nearly half of the spike-specific TCRs reportedly recognize variant regions that carry no mutations.

This CDR3 contains 11 residues. Germline CDR1 reads MNHEY; CDR2 reads SVGAGI. The assay was immunoSEQ multiplex PCR, and TCRdb's table has in-frame clones only and misses some. The top ten clones hold around 5.8% of a sample with some 88,000 clones, approximately 90% of them seen once. This sample comprised peripheral blood, obtained 28 days after the second AZD1222 dose. The receptor's source is an adult who received the AZD1222 COVID-19 vaccine. The chain uses TRBV6-5 and TRBJ2-3; 7 nucleotides match TRBD1. The CDR3 here is CATGSTDTQYF. CDR3 sequence (DNA): TGTGCGACAGGGTCGACAGATACGCAGTATTTT.